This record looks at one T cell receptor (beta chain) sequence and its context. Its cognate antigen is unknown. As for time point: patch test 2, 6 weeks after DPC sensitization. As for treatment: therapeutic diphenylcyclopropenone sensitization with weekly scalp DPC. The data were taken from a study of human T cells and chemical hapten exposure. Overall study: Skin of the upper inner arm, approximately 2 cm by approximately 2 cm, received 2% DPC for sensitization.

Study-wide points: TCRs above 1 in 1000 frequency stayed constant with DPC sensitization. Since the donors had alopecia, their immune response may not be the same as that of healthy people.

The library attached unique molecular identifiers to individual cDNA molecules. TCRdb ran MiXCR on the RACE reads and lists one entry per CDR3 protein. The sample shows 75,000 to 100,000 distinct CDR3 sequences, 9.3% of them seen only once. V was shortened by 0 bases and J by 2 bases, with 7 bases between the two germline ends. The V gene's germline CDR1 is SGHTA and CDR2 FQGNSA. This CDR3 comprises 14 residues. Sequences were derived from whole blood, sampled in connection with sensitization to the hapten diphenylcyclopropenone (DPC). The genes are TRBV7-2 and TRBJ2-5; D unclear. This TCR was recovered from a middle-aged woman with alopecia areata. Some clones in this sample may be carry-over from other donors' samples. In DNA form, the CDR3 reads TGTGCCAGCAGCTTAGCTGTTAGTCAAGAGACCCAGTACTTC. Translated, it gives CASSLAVSQETQYF.